This entry features one TCR beta chain sequence. The germline V gene encodes CDR1 SGHAT and CDR2 FQNNGV. Trimming removed 5 bases from V and 2 bases from J; junction bases left unmatched: 10. This CDR3 region has 19 residues. This sample is part of a study of cytomegalovirus exposure and HLA in healthy donors. The PCR ran on 60 Vbeta and 13 Jbeta primers. Assay: immunoSEQ multiplex PCR; the TCRdb copy retains only in-frame clones and omits some. The sample holds 150,000 to 200,000 clones, approximately 81% seen once. The sequenced material came from PBMCs. This clonotype originated in a boy younger than 18 in good health and CMV-seronegative. V and J are TRBV11-2 and TRBJ2-6; TRBD1 aligns across 12 bases. Here the CDR3 reads CASSVRWDRGRTGANVLTF. The CDR3 region has the DNA TGTGCCAGCAGCGTTCGATGGGACAGGGGGCGCACTGGGGCCAACGTCCTGACTTTC.